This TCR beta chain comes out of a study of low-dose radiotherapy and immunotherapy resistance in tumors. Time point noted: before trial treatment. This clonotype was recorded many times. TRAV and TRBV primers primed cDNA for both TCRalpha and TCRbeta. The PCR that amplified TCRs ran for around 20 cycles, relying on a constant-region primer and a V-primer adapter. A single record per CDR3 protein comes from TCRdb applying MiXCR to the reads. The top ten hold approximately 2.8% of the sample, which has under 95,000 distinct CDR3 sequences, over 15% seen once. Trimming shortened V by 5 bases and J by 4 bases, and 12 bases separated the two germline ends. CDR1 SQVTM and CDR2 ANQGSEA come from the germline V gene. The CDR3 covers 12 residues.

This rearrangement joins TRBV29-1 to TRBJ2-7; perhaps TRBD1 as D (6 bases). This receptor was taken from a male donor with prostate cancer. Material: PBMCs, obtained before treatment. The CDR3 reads CSVSGVGYEQYF. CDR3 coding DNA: TGCAGCGTTTCAGGGGTGGGATACGAGCAGTACTTC.